These 2 T cell receptor beta chains share one sample of origin, sequenced in a study of shared clonotypes between healthy human individuals. Measured with immunoSEQ multiplex PCR; TCRdb has only the in-frame clones, and not every one. Of roughly 300,000 clones in the sample, around four fifths were seen once. The material sequenced was memory CD4+ T cells sorted from blood. Sample subset: CD45RA-negative fraction. These receptors all stem from a man aged 25 to 45 in good health.

The rearrangement uses TRBV2 and TRBJ1-3; no definite D call. The CDR3 runs 13 residues. The germline V and J ends were trimmed by 7 bases and 0 bases, with 7 bases remaining between them. Germline CDR1 and CDR2: SNHLY and FYNNEI. The DNA for the CDR3 is TGTGCCAGCAACCAGAACTCTGGAAACACCATATATTTT. Translating gives CASNQNSGNTIYF.

This clone occurred once. V gene TRBV18 combines with J gene TRBJ2-1; D gene ambiguous. CDR3 size: 17 residues. Trimming left V 3 bases short and J 0 bases short, with 15 bases between. Per the germline V gene, CDR1 is KGHSH and CDR2 is LQKENI. The CDR3 sequence is CASSPPTAFSSYNEQFF. DNA for the CDR3: TGTGCCAGCTCACCCCCCACAGCCTTCAGCTCCTACAATGAGCAGTTCTTC.